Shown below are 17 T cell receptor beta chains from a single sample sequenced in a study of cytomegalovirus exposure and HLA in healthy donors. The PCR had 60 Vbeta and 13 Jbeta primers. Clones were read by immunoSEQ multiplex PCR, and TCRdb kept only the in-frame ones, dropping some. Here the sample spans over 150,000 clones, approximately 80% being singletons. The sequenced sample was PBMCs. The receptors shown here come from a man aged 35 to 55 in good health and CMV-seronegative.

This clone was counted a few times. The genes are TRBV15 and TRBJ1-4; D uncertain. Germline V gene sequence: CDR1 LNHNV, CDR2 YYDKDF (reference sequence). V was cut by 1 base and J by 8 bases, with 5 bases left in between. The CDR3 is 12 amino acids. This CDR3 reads CATSRGLEKLFF. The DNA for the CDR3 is TGTGCCACCAGCAGAGGTCTCGAAAAACTGTTTTTT.

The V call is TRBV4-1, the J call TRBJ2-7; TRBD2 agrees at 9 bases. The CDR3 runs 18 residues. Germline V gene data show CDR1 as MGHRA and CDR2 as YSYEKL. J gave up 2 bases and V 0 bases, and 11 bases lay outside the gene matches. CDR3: CASSQESGAGGRPYEQYF. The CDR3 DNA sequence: TGCGCCAGCAGCCAAGAATCAGGAGCGGGGGGACGTCCCTACGAGCAGTACTTC.

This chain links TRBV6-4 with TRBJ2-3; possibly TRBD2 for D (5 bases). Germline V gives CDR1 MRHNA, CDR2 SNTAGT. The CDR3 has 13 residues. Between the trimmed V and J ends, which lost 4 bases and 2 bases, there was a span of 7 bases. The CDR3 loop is CASSAEATDTQYF. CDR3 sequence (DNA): TGTGCCAGCAGTGCGGAGGCCACAGATACGCAGTATTTT.

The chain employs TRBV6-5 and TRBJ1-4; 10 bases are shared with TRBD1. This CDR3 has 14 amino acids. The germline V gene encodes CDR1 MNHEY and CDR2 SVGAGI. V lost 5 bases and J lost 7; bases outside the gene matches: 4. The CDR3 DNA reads TGTGCCAGCAGTCCCGACAGGGGGCCTGAAAAACTGTTTTTT. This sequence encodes CASSPDRGPEKLFF.

The CDR3 region has the DNA TGTGCCAGCAGCTACCAGGGGGCGCGGGAGCAGTACTTC. Translation gives CASSYQGAREQYF. The chain employs TRBV6-5 and TRBJ2-5, with a weak D call TRBD1 (8 bases). The V gene lost 6 bases and the J gene lost 11 bases, with 19 bases spanning the gap. The CDR3 spans 13 residues. Germline loops: CDR1 MNHEY, CDR2 SVGAGI.

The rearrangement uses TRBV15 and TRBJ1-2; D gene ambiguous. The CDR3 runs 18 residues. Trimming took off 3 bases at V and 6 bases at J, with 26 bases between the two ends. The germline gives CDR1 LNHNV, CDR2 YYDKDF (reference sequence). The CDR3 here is CATSRAPGSWVVSHGYTF. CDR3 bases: TGTGCCACCAGCAGGGCCCCTGGCAGCTGGGTGGTTAGCCATGGCTACACCTTC.

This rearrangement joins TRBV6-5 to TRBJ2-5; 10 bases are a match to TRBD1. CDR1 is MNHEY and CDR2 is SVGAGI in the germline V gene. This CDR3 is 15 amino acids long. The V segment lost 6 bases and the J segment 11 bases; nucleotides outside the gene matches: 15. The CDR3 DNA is TGTGCCAGCAGCCGACGGGACAGGGGTTCGAAAGAGCAGTACTTC. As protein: CASSRRDRGSKEQYF.

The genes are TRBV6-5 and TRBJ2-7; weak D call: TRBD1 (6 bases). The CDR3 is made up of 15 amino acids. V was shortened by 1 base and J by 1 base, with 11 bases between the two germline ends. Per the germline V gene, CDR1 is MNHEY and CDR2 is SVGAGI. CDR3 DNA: TGTGCCAGCAGTTACTGGGCAGGGGCGTCCTACGAGCAGTACTTC. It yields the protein CASSYWAGASYEQYF.

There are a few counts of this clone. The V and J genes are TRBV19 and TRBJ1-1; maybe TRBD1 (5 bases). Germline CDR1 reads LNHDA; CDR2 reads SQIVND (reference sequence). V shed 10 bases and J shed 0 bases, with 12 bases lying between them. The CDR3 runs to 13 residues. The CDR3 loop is CATVGQMNTEAFF. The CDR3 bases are TGTGCCACCGTGGGGCAGATGAACACTGAAGCTTTCTTT.

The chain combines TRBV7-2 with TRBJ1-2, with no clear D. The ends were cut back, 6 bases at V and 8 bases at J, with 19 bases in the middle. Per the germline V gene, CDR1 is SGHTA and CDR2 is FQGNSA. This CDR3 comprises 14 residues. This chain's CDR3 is CASSSDWAREGYTF. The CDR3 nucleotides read TGTGCCAGCAGTTCCGACTGGGCGAGGGAGGGCTACACCTTC.

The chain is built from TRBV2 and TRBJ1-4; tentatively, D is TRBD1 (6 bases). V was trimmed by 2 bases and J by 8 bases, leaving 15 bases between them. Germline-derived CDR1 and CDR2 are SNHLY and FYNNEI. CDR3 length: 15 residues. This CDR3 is CASSESKGVMEKLFF. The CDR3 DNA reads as TGTGCCAGCAGTGAATCCAAGGGGGTTATGGAAAAACTGTTTTTT. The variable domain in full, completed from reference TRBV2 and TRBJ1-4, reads EPEVTQTPSHQVTQMGQEVILRCVPISNHLYFYWYRQILGQKVEFLVSFYNNEISEKSEIFDDQFSVERPDGSNFTLKIRSTKLEDSAMYFCASSESKGVMEKLFFGSGTQLSVL.

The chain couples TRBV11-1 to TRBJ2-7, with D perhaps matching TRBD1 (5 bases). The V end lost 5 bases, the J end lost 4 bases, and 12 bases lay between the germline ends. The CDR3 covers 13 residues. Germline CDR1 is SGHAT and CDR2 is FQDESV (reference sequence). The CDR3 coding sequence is TGTGCCAGCAGCGCCCCCACAGGATACGAGCAGTACTTC. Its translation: CASSAPTGYEQYF. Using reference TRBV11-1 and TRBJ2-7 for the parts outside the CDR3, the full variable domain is EAEVAQSPRYKITEKSQAVAFWCDPISGHATLYWYRQILGQGPELLVQFQDESVVDDSQLPKDRFSAERLKGVDSTLKIQPAELGDSAMYLCASSAPTGYEQYFGPGTRLTVT.

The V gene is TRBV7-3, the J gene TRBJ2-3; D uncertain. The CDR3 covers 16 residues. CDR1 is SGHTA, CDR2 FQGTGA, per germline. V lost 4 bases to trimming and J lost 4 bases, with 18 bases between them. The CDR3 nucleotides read TGTGCCAGCAGCTCGACGGTACCCGGAGTATCAGATACGCAGTATTTT. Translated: CASSSTVPGVSDTQYF.

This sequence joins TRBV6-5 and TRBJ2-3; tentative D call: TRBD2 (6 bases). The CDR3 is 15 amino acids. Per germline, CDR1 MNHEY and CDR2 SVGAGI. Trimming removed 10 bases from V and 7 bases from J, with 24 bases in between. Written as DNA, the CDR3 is TGTGCCACACAGCGGCAGCGGGTGACCAGTAATACGCAGTATTTT. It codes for CATQRQRVTSNTQYF.

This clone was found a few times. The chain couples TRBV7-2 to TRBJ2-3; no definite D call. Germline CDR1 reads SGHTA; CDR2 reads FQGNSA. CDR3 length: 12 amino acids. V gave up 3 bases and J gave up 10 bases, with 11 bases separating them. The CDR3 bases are TGTGCCAGCAGCTTTCGACCCGAGGCGCAGTATTTT. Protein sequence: CASSFRPEAQYF.

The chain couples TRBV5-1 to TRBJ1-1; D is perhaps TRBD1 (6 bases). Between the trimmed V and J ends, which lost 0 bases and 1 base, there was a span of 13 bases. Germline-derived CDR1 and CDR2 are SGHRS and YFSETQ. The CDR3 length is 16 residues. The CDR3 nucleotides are TGCGCCAGCAGCTTGGACTCGGGACACACGAACACTGAAGCTTTCTTT. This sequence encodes CASSLDSGHTNTEAFF. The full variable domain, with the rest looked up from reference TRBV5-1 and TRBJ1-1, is KAGVTQTPRYLIKTRGQQVTLSCSPISGHRSVSWYQQTPGQGLQFLFEYFSETQRNKGNFPGRFSGRQFSNSRSEMNVSTLELGDSALYLCASSLDSGHTNTEAFFGQGTRLTVV.

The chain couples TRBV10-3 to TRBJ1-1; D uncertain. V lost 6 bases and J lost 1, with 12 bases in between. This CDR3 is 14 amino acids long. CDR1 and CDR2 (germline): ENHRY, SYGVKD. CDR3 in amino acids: CAIRGGEPNTEAFF. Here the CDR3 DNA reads TGTGCCATCAGGGGTGGGGAGCCGAACACTGAAGCTTTCTTT.